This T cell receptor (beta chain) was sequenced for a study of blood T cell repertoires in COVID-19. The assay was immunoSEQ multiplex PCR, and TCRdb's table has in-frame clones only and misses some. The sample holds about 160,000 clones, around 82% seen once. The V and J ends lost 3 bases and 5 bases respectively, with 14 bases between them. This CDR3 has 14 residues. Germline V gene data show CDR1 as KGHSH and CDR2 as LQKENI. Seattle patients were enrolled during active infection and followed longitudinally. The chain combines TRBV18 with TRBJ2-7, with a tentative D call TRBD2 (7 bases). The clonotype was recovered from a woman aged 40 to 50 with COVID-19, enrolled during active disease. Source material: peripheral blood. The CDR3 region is CASSPGSGGHEQYF. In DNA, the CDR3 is TGTGCCAGCTCACCGGGGTCGGGGGGCCACGAGCAGTACTTC.